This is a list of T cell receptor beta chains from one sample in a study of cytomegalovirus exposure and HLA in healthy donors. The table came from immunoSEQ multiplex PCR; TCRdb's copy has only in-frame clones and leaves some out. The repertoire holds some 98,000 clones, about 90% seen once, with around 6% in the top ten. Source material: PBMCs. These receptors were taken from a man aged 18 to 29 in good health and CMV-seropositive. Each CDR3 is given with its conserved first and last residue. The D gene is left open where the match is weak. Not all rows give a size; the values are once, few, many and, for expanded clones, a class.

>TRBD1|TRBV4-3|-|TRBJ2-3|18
CASSQDFLGQGPPDTQYF
TGCGCCAGCAGCCAAGATTTTTTGGGACAGGGCCCCCCAGATACGCAGTATTTT
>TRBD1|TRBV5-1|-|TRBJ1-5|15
CASSSGTGGNQPQHF
TGCGCCAGCAGTTCCGGGACAGGTGGCAATCAGCCCCAGCATTTT
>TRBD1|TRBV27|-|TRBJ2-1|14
CASSTGTGADEQFF
TGTGCCAGCAGTACCGGGACAGGGGCGGATGAGCAGTTCTTC
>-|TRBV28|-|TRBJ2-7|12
CASSLSAYEQYF
TGTGCCAGCAGTTTATCCGCCTACGAGCAGTACTTC
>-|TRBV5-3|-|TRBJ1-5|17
CARSLVAWTRGPQPQHF
TGTGCCAGAAGCTTGGTAGCATGGACTCGGGGTCCTCAGCCCCAGCATTTT
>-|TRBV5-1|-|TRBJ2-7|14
CASSNIRGIYEQYF
TGCGCCAGCAGCAACATCCGCGGGATCTACGAGCAGTACTTC
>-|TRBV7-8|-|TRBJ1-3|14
CASSLESGLDTIYF
TGTGCCAGCAGCTTAGAATCAGGGCTAGACACCATATATTTT
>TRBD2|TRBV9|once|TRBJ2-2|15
CASSVGRGYTGELFF
TGTGCCAGCAGCGTAGGGCGGGGGTACACCGGGGAGCTGTTTTTT
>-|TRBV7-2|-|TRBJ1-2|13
CASSLGLQAIYTF
TGTGCCAGCAGCTTAGGTCTACAGGCTATCTACACCTTC
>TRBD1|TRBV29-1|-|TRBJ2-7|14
CSVECRTGSCEQYF
TGCAGCGTTGAATGTAGGACAGGGTCTTGCGAGCAGTACTTC
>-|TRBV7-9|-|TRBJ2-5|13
CASSLMGGETQYF
TGTGCCAGCAGCTTAATGGGGGGAGAGACCCAGTACTTC
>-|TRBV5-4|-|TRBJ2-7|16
CASSRIPGKMSYEQYF
TGTGCCAGCAGCCGGATTCCAGGGAAAATGTCCTACGAGCAGTACTTC
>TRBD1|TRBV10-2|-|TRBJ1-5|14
CASSDRGRNQPQHF
TGCGCCAGCAGTGACAGGGGGCGCAATCAGCCCCAGCATTTT
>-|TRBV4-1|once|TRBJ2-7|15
CASSSAGMGLGEQYF
TGCGCCAGCTCGAGCGCGGGAATGGGTTTGGGGGAGCAGTACTTC
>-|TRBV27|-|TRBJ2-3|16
CASSLNAGISGDTQYF
TGTGCCAGCAGTTTAAATGCAGGAATCTCCGGAGATACGCAGTATTTT
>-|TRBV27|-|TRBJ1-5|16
CASAIIGSGGYQPQHF
TGTGCCAGCGCTATTATCGGGTCGGGTGGGTATCAGCCCCAGCATTTT
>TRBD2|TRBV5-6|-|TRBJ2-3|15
CASSYPGGGTDTQYF
TGTGCCAGCAGTTACCCGGGGGGGGGCACAGATACGCAGTATTTT